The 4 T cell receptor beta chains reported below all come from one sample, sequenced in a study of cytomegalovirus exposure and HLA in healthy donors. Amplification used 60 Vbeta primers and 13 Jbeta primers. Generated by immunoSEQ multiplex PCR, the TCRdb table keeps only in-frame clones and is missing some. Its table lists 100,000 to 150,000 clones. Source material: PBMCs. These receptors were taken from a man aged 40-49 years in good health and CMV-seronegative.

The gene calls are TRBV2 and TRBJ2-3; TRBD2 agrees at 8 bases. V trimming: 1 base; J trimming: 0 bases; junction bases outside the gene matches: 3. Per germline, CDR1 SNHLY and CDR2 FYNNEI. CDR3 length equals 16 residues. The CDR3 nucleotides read TGTGCCAGCAGTGAAGTTTCTAGCGGGAGCACAGATACGCAGTATTTT. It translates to CASSEVSSGSTDTQYF.

CDR3 coding DNA: TGTGCCAGCAGCTACGGACAGAAATATGGCTACACCTTC. Amino acid sequence: CASSYGQKYGYTF. V is TRBV5-8 and J is TRBJ1-2, with a weak D call TRBD1 (6 bases). V gave up 3 bases and J gave up 5 bases, with 11 bases separating them. Germline V lookup: CDR1 SGHTS, CDR2 YDEGEE. This CDR3 has 13 amino acids.

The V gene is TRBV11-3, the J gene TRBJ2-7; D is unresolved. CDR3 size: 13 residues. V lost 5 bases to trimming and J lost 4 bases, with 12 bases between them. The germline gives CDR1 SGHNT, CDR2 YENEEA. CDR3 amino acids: CASSPIGGYEQYF. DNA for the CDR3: TGTGCCAGCAGCCCGATCGGCGGTTACGAGCAGTACTTC.

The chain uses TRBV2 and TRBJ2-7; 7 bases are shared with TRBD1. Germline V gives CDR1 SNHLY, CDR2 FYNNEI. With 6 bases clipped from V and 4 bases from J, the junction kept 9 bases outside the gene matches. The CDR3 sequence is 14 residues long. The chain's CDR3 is CASRKDRARYEQYF. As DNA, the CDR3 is TGTGCCAGCAGGAAAGACAGGGCTAGATACGAGCAGTACTTC. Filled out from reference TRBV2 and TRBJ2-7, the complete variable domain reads EPEVTQTPSHQVTQMGQEVILRCVPISNHLYFYWYRQILGQKVEFLVSFYNNEISEKSEIFDDQFSVERPDGSNFTLKIRSTKLEDSAMYFCASRKDRARYEQYFGPGTRLTVT.